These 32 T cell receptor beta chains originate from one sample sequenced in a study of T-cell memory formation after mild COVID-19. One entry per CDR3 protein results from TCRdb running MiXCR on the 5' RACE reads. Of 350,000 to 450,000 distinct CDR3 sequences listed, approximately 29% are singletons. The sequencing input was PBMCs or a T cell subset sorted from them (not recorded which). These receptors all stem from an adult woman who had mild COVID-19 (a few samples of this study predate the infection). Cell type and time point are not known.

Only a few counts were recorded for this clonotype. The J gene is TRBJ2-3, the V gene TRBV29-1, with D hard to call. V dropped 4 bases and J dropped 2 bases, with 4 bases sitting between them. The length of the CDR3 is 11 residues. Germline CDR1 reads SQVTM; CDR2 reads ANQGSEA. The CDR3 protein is CSVAATDTQYF. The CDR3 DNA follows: TGCAGCGTTGCGGCCACAGATACGCAGTATTTT.

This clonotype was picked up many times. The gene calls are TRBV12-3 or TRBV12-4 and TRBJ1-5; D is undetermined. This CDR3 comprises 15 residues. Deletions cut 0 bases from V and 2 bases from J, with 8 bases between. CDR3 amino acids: CASSLADRGNQPQHF. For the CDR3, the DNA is TGTGCCAGCAGTTTAGCGGACCGTGGCAATCAGCCCCAGCATTTT.

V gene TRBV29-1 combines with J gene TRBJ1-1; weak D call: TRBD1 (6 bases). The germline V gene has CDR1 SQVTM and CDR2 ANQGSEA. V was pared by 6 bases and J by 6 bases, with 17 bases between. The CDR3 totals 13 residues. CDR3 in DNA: TGCAGCGTGACACCCAGGGGAAATGCTGAAGCTTTCTTT. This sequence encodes CSVTPRGNAEAFF.

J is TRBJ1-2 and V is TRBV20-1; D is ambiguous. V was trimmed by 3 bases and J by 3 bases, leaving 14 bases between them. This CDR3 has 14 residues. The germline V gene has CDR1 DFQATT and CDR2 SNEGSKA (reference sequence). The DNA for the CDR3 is TGCAGTGCTAGGAACGAAAGGCGGCACTATGGCTACACCTTC. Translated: CSARNERRHYGYTF.

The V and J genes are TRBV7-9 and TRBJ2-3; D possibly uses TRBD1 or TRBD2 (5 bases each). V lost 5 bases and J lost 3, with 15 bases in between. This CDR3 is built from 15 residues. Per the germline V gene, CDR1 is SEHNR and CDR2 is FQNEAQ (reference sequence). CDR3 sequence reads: CASSGRDVITDTQYF. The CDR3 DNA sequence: TGTGCCAGCAGCGGCCGGGACGTTATTACAGATACGCAGTATTTT. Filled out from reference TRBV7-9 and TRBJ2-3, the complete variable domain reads DTGVSQNPRHKITKRGQNVTFRCDPISEHNRLYWYRQTLGQGPEFLTYFQNEAQLEKSRLLSDRFSAERPKGSFSTLEIQRTEQGDSAMYLCASSGRDVITDTQYFGPGTRLTVL.

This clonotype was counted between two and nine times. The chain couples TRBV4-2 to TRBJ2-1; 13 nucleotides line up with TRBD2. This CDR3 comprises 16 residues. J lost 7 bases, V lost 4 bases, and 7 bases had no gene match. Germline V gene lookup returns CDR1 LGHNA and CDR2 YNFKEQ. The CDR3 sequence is CASSLKWTSGSNEQFF. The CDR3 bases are TGTGCCAGCAGCCTTAAATGGACTAGCGGGAGTAATGAGCAGTTCTTC.

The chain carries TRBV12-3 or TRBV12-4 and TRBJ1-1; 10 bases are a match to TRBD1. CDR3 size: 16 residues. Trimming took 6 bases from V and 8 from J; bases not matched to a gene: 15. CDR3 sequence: CASRNSRDRGGKEAFF. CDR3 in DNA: TGTGCCAGCAGAAACTCTCGGGACAGGGGTGGAAAAGAAGCTTTCTTT.

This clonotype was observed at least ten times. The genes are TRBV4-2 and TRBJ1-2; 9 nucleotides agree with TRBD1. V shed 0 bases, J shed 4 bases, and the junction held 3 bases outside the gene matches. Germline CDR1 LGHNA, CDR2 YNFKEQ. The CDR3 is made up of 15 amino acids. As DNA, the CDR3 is TGTGCCAGCAGCCAAGAGACAGGGGGTAGCTATGGCTACACCTTC. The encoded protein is CASSQETGGSYGYTF.

The CDR3 sequence is CSVVVGGATPYEQYF. The CDR3, as DNA: TGCAGCGTTGTCGTGGGGGGGGCTACCCCCTACGAGCAGTACTTC. V usage is TRBV29-1 and J usage is TRBJ2-7; D might be TRBD2 (7 bases). Trimming shortened V by 4 bases and J by 2 bases, and 18 bases separated the two germline ends. This CDR3 is 15 amino acids long. The germline V gene encodes CDR1 SQVTM and CDR2 ANQGSEA.

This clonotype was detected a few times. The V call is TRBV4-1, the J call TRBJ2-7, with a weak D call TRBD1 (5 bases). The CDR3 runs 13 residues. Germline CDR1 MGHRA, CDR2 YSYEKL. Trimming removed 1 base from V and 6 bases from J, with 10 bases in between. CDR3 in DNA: TGCGCCAGCAGCCAAGGCCAGGGTGGCGAGCAGTACTTC. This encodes CASSQGQGGEQYF.

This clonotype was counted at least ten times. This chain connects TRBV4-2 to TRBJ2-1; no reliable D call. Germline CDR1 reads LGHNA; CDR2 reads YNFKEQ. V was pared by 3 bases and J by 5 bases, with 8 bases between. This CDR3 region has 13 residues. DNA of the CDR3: TGTGCCAGCAGCCACTTGAGAGACAATGAGCAGTTCTTC. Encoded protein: CASSHLRDNEQFF.

CDR3 sequence reads: CASSPRWQESTDTQYF. The DNA of the CDR3 is TGTGCCAGCAGCCCACGATGGCAGGAGAGCACAGATACGCAGTATTTT. This chain connects TRBV7-8 to TRBJ2-3; no definite D call. Germline V gene lookup returns CDR1 SGHVS and CDR2 FQNEAQ. V lost 5 bases to trimming and J lost 0 bases, with 15 bases between them. This CDR3 has 16 residues.

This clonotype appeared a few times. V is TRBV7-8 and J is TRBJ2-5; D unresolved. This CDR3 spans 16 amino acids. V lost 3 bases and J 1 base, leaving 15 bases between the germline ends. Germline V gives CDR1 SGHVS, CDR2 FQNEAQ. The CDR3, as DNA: TGTGCCAGCAGCTTGCTAATGACACCGCCCCAAGAGACCCAGTACTTC. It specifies CASSLLMTPPQETQYF.

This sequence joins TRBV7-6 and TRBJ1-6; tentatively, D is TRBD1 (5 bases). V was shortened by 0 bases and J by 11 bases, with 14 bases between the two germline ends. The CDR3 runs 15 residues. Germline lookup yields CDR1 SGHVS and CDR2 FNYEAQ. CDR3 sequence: CASSLAGTVSTPLHF. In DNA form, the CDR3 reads TGTGCCAGCAGCTTAGCGGGGACTGTGTCGACACCCCTCCACTTT.

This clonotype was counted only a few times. CDR3 in amino acids: CASSLARGITGELFF. In DNA form, the CDR3 reads TGTGCCAGCAGCTTGGCCAGGGGGATAACCGGGGAGCTGTTTTTT. The V and J genes are TRBV5-6 and TRBJ2-2, with 7 bases that match TRBD1. After removal of 0 bases from V and 5 bases from J, the junction contained 4 bases not matched to a gene. The length of the CDR3 is 15 residues. CDR1 and CDR2 from the germline V gene are SGHDT and YYEEEE.

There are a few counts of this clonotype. CDR3 in DNA: TGTGCCAGCAGCCCTACTAGCGGGAGAGAGACCCAGTACTTC. This sequence encodes CASSPTSGRETQYF. The chain is built from TRBV7-2 and TRBJ2-5; 11 nucleotides agree with TRBD2. CDR3 length: 14 residues. V lost 5 bases, J lost 4 bases, and 3 bases stayed unmatched. Germline CDR1 reads SGHTA; CDR2 reads FQGNSA.

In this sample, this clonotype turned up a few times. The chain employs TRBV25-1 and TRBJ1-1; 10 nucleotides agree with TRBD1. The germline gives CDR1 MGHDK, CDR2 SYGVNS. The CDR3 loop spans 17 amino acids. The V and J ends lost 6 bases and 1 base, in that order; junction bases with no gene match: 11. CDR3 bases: TGTGCCAGCAGCTACATCGGTGGGACAGGGGCGAACACTGAAGCTTTCTTT. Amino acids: CASSYIGGTGANTEAFF.

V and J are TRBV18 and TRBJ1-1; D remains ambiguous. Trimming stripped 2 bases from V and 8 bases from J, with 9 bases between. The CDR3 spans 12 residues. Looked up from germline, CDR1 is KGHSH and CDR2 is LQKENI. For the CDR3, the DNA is TGTGCCAGCTCACCAAGAGGAGAAGAAGCTTTCTTT. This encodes CASSPRGEEAFF.

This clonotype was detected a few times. The CDR3 DNA follows: TGTGCCAGCAGCTTGGACAAGGCCGCCTACGAGCAGTACTTC. Amino acid sequence: CASSLDKAAYEQYF. The chain uses TRBV11-2 and TRBJ2-7, with a possible D match to TRBD1 (5 bases). Trimming pared 3 bases from V and 2 bases from J, leaving 11 bases between. This CDR3 has 14 amino acids. Germline CDR1 reads SGHAT; CDR2 reads FQNNGV.

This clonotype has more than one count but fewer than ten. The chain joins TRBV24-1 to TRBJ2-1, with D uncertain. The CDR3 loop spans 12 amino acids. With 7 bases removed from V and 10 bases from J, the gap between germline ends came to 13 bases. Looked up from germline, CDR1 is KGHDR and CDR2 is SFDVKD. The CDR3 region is CATRGPFGEQFF. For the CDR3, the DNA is TGTGCCACCAGAGGACCGTTTGGGGAGCAGTTCTTC.

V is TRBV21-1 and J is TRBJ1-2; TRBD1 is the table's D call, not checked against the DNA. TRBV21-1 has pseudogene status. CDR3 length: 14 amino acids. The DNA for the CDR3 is TGTGCCAGCAGCCCGAGGAGGACAGACTATGGCTACACCTTC. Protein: CASSPRRTDYGYTF.

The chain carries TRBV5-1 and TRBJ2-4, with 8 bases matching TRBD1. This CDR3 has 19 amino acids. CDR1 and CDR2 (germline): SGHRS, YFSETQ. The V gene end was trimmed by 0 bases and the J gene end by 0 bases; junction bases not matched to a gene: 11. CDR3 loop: CASSLGFFPTGVAKNIQYF. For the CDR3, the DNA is TGCGCCAGCAGCTTGGGGTTTTTTCCGACAGGGGTAGCCAAAAACATTCAGTACTTC. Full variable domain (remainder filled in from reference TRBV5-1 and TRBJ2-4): KAGVTQTPRYLIKTRGQQVTLSCSPISGHRSVSWYQQTPGQGLQFLFEYFSETQRNKGNFPGRFSGRQFSNSRSEMNVSTLELGDSALYLCASSLGFFPTGVAKNIQYFGAGTRLSVL.

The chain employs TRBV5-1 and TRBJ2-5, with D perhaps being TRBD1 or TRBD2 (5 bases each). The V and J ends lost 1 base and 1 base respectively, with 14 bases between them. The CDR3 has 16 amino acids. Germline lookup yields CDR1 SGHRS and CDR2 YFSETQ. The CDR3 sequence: CASSLWARDVQETQYF. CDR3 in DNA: TGCGCCAGCAGCTTGTGGGCCCGGGACGTCCAAGAGACCCAGTACTTC.

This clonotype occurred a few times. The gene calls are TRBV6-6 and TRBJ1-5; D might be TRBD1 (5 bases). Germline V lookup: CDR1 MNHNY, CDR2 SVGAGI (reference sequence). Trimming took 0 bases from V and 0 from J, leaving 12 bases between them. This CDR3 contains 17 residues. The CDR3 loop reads CASSYSDNEYSNQPQHF. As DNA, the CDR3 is TGTGCCAGCAGTTACTCGGACAACGAATATAGCAATCAGCCCCAGCATTTT.

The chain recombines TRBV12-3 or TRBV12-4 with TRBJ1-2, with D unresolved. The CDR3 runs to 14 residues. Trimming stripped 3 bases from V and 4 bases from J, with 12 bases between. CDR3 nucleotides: TGTGCCAGCAGTTTTTCGGGTGGAATCTATGGCTACACCTTC. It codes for CASSFSGGIYGYTF.

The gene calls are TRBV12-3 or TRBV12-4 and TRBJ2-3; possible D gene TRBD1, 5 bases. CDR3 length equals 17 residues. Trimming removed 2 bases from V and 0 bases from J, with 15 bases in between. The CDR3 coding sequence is TGTGCCAGCAGTTTATTTGCAGGGCGAGTTAGCACAGATACGCAGTATTTT. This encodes CASSLFAGRVSTDTQYF.

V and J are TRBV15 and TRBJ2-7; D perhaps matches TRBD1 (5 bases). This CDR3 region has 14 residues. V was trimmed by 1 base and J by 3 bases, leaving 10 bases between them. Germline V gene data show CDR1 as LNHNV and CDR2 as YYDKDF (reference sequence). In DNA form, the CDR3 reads TGTGCCACCAGCAGAGTCGTTCAGGGCTACGAGCAGTACTTC. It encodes CATSRVVQGYEQYF. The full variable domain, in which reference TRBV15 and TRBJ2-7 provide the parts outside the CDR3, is DAMVIQNPRYQVTQFGKPVTLSCSQTLNHNVMYWYQQKSSQAPKLLFHYYDKDFNNEADTPDNFQSRRPNTSFCFLDIRSPGLGDTAMYLCATSRVVQGYEQYFGPGTRLTVT.

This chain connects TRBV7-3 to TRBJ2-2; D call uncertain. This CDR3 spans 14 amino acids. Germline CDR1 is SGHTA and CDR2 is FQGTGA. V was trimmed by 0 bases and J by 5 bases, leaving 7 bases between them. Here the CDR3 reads CASSLTPYTGELFF. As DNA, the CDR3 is TGTGCCAGCAGCTTAACCCCCTATACCGGGGAGCTGTTTTTT.

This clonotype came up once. The CDR3 here is CASHNSNQPQHF. The CDR3 coding sequence is TGTGCCAGCCATAATAGCAATCAGCCCCAGCATTTT. J is TRBJ1-5 and V is TRBV2; the D is unclear. CDR3 size: 12 residues. Per germline, CDR1 SNHLY and CDR2 FYNNEI. With 8 bases removed from V and 0 bases from J, the gap between germline ends came to 5 bases.

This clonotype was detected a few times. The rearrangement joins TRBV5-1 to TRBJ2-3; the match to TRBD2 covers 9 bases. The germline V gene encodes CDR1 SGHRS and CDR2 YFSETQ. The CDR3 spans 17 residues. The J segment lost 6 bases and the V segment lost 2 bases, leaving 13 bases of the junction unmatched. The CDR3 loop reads CASSFLSGGGARDTQYF. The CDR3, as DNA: TGCGCCAGCAGCTTCCTTTCCGGCGGGGGGGCAAGGGATACGCAGTATTTT.

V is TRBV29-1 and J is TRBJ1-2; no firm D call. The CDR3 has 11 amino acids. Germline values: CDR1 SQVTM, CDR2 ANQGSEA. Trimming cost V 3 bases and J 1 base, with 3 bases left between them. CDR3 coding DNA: TGCAGCGTTGAGGTTAACTATGGCTACACCTTC. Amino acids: CSVEVNYGYTF.

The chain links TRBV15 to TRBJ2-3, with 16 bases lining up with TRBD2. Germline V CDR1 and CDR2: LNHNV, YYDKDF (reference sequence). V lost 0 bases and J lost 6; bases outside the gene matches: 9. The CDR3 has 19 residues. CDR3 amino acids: CATSRDVGTSGRASDTQYF. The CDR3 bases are TGTGCCACCAGCAGAGATGTCGGGACTAGCGGGAGGGCCAGCGATACGCAGTATTTT.